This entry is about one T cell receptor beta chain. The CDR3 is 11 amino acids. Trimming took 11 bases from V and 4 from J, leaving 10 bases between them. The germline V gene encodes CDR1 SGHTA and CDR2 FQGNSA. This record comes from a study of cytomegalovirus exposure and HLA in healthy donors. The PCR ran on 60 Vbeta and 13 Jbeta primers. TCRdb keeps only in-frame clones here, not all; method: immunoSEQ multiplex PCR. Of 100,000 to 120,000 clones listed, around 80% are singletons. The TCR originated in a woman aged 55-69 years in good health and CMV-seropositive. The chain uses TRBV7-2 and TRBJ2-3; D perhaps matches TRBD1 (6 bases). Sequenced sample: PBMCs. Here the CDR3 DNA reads TGTGCCTCAGGGGAAGCAGATACGCAGTATTTT. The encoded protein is CASGEADTQYF.